One and the same sample provided the 9 T cell receptor beta chains below, sequenced in a study of T cell repertoires in cytomegalovirus infection. TCRdb passed the reads through MiXCR, listing each CDR3 protein once. The data hold 500,000 to 600,000 distinct CDR3 sequences, with about 17% observed a single time. Sequencing input: CD8+ T cells from PBMCs. Receptors were obtained from a human donor in good health (CMV status not recorded). Some clones in this sample may be carry-over from other donors' samples.

There are a few counts of this clonotype. This sequence joins TRBV12-3 or TRBV12-4 and TRBJ1-5; D call uncertain. The germline V and J ends were trimmed by 0 bases and 3 bases, with 12 bases remaining between them. The CDR3 contains 16 residues. The CDR3 loop reads CASSLASVTDNQPQHF. The DNA of the CDR3 is TGTGCCAGCAGTTTAGCCTCTGTAACCGACAATCAGCCCCAGCATTTT.

This clonotype has just a few counts. The rearrangement uses TRBV24-1 and TRBJ2-5; the D call may be TRBD1 or TRBD2 (5 bases each). The CDR3 is 16 amino acids. The germline V and J ends were trimmed by 1 base and 5 bases, with 16 bases remaining between them. Germline assignment: CDR1 KGHDR and CDR2 SFDVKD. The CDR3 here is CATSDFAQRGGETQYF. The CDR3 nucleotides are TGTGCCACCAGTGATTTCGCACAGAGGGGTGGGGAGACCCAGTACTTC.

This clonotype has only a few counts. V and J are TRBV27 and TRBJ1-6, with D tentatively TRBD1 (6 bases). Germline V gives CDR1 MNHEY, CDR2 SMNVEV (reference sequence). CDR3 length: 15 residues. Trimming shortened V by 5 bases and J by 4 bases, and 12 bases separated the two germline ends. CDR3 region: CASSGRTAYNSPLHF. CDR3 in DNA: TGTGCCAGCAGTGGGCGGACAGCTTATAATTCACCCCTCCACTTT.

In this sample, this clonotype turned up a few times. V usage is TRBV19 and J usage is TRBJ2-1; 12 bases map to TRBD2. The CDR3 sequence is 15 residues long. J was trimmed by 7 bases and V by 3 bases; bases with no gene match: 4. Germline values: CDR1 LNHDA, CDR2 SQIVND (reference sequence). The CDR3 DNA reads as TGTGCCAGTAGTATCGCCCTAGCGGGAGGGAATGAGCAGTTCTTC. Protein sequence: CASSIALAGGNEQFF.

This clonotype was observed many times. This chain links TRBV7-8 with TRBJ1-1; 10 bases match TRBD1. CDR1 and CDR2 (germline): SGHVS, FQNEAQ. V dropped 5 bases and J dropped 2; count of bases not matched to a gene: 8. The CDR3 is 16 residues long. The CDR3 bases are TGTGCCAGCAGCCCGCTGGACAGGGGGTCCAACACTGAAGCTTTCTTT. Its protein product is CASSPLDRGSNTEAFF.

This clonotype was observed at least ten times. The chain carries TRBV11-2 and TRBJ1-5; the match to TRBD1 covers 7 bases. V was clipped by 0 bases and J by 2 bases; unmatched bases: 4. CDR3 length: 16 amino acids. CDR1 and CDR2 (germline): SGHAT, FQNNGV. CDR3 coding DNA: TGTGCCAGCAGCTTAGAGACAGGGCGAGGCAATCAGCCCCAGCATTTT. Its protein product is CASSLETGRGNQPQHF. Combining the CDR3 with reference TRBV11-2 and TRBJ1-5 gives the whole variable domain EAGVAQSPRYKIIEKRQSVAFWCNPISGHATLYWYQQILGQGPKLLIQFQNNGVVDDSQLPKDRFSAERLKGVDSTLKIQPAKLEDSAVYLCASSLETGRGNQPQHFGDGTRLSIL.

In this sample, this clonotype turned up a few times. The chain combines TRBV19 with TRBJ2-1; 7 positions agree with TRBD2. The germline CDR1 and CDR2 sequences are LNHDA and SQIVND (reference sequence). The CDR3 loop spans 15 amino acids. The ends lost 3 bases at V and 13 bases at J; junction bases unmatched: 15. The CDR3 DNA reads TGTGCCAGTAGTATTGGGCGGGGGTCCCCTGTTCCACAGTTCTTC. Translating it yields CASSIGRGSPVPQFF.

Remarks on this clonotype: It is likely a read error, because the conserved phenylalanine at the end of the CDR3 is missing. This chain links TRBV27 with TRBJ2-7; TRBD1 aligns across 7 bases. CDR1 and CDR2 from the germline V gene are MNHEY and SMNVEV (reference sequence). V trimming: 5 bases; J trimming: 6 bases; junction bases outside the gene matches: 10. This CDR3 has 14 residues. The CDR3 DNA reads as TGTGCCAGCAGTGCCGACAGGGAAGCTGGCGAGCAGTACTTA. Translated: CASSADREAGEQYL.

This clonotype was observed a few times. The chain recombines TRBV3-1 with TRBJ2-5, with D perhaps TRBD1 or TRBD2 (5 bases each). Germline CDR1 is LGHDT and CDR2 is YNNKEL (reference sequence). The CDR3 is 15 residues long. Trimming took off 5 bases at V and 4 bases at J, with 17 bases between the two ends. This CDR3 is CASSRYQRDGETQYF. DNA for the CDR3: TGTGCCAGCAGCAGGTACCAACGGGACGGAGAGACCCAGTACTTC.